This is a list of T cell receptor beta chains from one sample in a study of cytomegalovirus exposure and HLA in healthy donors. Using immunoSEQ multiplex PCR, the repertoire was profiled, and TCRdb retains in-frame clones only, with some absent. Of fewer than 200,000 clones listed, about 83% are singletons. Sequencing was carried out using PBMCs. Every receptor here comes from a woman aged 25 to 39 in good health and CMV-seronegative. Both conserved end residues are part of each CDR3. Fields, in order: V gene, J gene, clone size, D gene, CDR3 protein, CDR3 DNA. The D gene is left open where the match is weak. Clone size, where shown, is once, few, many, or a class for clones that have expanded.

TRBV11-3	TRBJ2-5	-	-	CASSLDSTDSGTQYF	TGTGCCAGCAGCTTAGATTCCACCGATTCAGGGACCCAGTACTTC
TRBV4-1	TRBJ2-1	once	TRBD2	CASSQDYGGRAYEQFF	TGCGCCAGCAGCCAAGATTACGGCGGGAGGGCCTATGAGCAGTTCTTC
TRBV2	TRBJ2-3	-	TRBD2	CASSGPSGMGDTQYF	TGTGCCAGCAGCGGACCTAGCGGGATGGGAGATACGCAGTATTTT
TRBV19	TRBJ1-4	-	TRBD1	CASSIKAGQGNEKLFF	TGTGCCAGTAGTATAAAAGCGGGACAGGGGAATGAAAAACTGTTTTTT
TRBV9	TRBJ1-2	-	-	CASSPRQTSQMGYTF	TGTGCCAGCAGCCCACGACAGACTTCTCAGATGGGCTACACCTTC
TRBV7-2	TRBJ2-1	-	-	CASSSFLGSSGYEQFF	TGTGCCAGCAGCTCTTTTCTAGGGAGCTCCGGCTATGAGCAGTTCTTC
TRBV9	TRBJ1-1	once	TRBD1	CASSARQGLMNTEAFF	TGTGCCAGCAGCGCTCGACAGGGTCTGATGAACACTGAAGCTTTCTTT
TRBV6-6	TRBJ1-5	few	TRBD1	CASSSGQALNQPQHF	TGTGCCAGCAGCTCCGGACAGGCGCTAAATCAGCCCCAGCATTTT
TRBV5-4	TRBJ1-1	-	-	CASSLAFGGNTEAFF	TGTGCCAGCAGCTTGGCCTTCGGGGGGAACACTGAAGCTTTCTTT
TRBV19	TRBJ1-1	-	TRBD1	CASSGGTGRIGTEAFF	TGTGCCAGTAGTGGGGGGACAGGGAGGATCGGGACTGAAGCTTTCTTT
TRBV27	TRBJ2-5	-	-	CAPRGDSGETQYF	TGTGCCCCCAGGGGGGATAGCGGAGAGACCCAGTACTTC
TRBV7-2	TRBJ1-5	-	-	CASSLTGIGNQPQHF	TGTGCCAGCAGCTTAACCGGGATCGGGAATCAGCCCCAGCATTTT
TRBV5-1	TRBJ1-1	-	-	CASSPWGDTEAFF	TGCGCCAGCAGCCCATGGGGGGACACTGAAGCTTTCTTT
TRBV14	TRBJ1-2	-	TRBD1	CASSQGPGQPHGYTF	TGTGCCAGCAGCCAAGGACCGGGACAGCCACATGGCTACACCTTC
TRBV7-9	TRBJ2-5	-	-	CASSLGGGQVQETQYF	TGTGCCAGCAGCTTAGGGGGGGGACAGGTCCAAGAGACCCAGTACTTC
TRBV5-5	TRBJ1-4	-	-	CASSQVTGKGEKLFF	TGTGCCAGCAGCCAAGTTACAGGGAAGGGTGAAAAACTGTTTTTT
TRBV7-9	TRBJ2-3	-	-	CASSLRLPGDTQYF	TGTGCCAGCAGCTTACGTCTCCCCGGAGATACGCAGTATTTT